This T cell receptor (beta chain) emerged from a study of blood T cell repertoires in COVID-19. Adults between roughly 18 and 95 years of age took part from fewer than 30 US areas. Clones were read by immunoSEQ multiplex PCR, and TCRdb kept only the in-frame ones, dropping some. This sample has just over 300,000 clones, with 70% to 90% found just once. This clone was seen just once. The germline V gene has CDR1 MNHEY and CDR2 SVGEGT. The CDR3 length is 15 residues. V was pared by 0 bases and J by 2 bases, with 3 bases of the junction left unmatched. The sample taken for sequencing was PBMCs or T cells enriched from blood (not recorded which). The J gene is TRBJ2-7, the V gene TRBV6-2 or TRBV6-3; 8 bases map to TRBD2. This clonotype was obtained from a young man who had recovered from COVID-19. The CDR3 is CASSYSAGAPYEQYF. CDR3 bases: TGTGCCAGCAGTTACTCAGCGGGGGCCCCCTACGAGCAGTACTTC.